Below, 14 T cell receptor beta chains from the same sample are listed, as sequenced in a study of T cells in tuberculosis. Cells were sorted from thawed PBMC rested overnight and stained with GMM-loaded CD1B tetramer, viability dye and anti-CD3. The lipid loaded on the CD1B tetramers was C32 glucose monomycolate from Rhodococcus equi. Clones were sequenced by immunoSEQ multiplex PCR, and TCRdb holds only the in-frame ones, with some missing. This table has about 58,000 clones, roughly 86% appearing once. Material: CD1b-GMM tetramer-negative cells sorted from PBMCs. These receptor sequences come from an adult woman with latent tuberculosis.

The rearrangement joins TRBV7-3 to TRBJ2-1; D call uncertain. The germline CDR1 and CDR2 sequences are SGHTA and FQGTGA. V was trimmed by 2 bases and J by 0 bases, leaving 11 bases between them. The CDR3 extends over 16 amino acids. The CDR3 loop is CASSLRHGYSYNEQFF. DNA for the CDR3: TGTGCCAGCAGCTTACGACATGGTTACTCCTACAATGAGCAGTTCTTC.

The chain couples TRBV15 to TRBJ1-3, with D perhaps matching TRBD1 (6 bases). This CDR3 contains 17 residues. Deletions cut 0 bases from V and 0 bases from J, with 12 bases between. CDR1 and CDR2 (germline): LNHNV, YYDKDF (reference sequence). CDR3 DNA sequence: TGTGCCACCAGCAGAGATAAGGACAGCCGCTCTGGAAACACCATATATTTT. Encoded protein: CATSRDKDSRSGNTIYF.

V usage is TRBV5-1 and J usage is TRBJ1-4, with D possibly matching TRBD1 (6 bases). The CDR3 has 17 residues. The germline V and J ends were trimmed by 1 base and 3 bases, with 16 bases remaining between them. CDR1 is SGHRS and CDR2 is YFSETQ in the germline V gene. CDR3 nucleotide sequence: TGCGCCAGCAGCTTGCCGACGCAAGGGGGATCTAATGAAAAACTGTTTTTT. Translating it yields CASSLPTQGGSNEKLFF.

This chain links TRBV5-4 with TRBJ1-1, with D possibly matching TRBD1 (5 bases). This CDR3 is built from 15 residues. V lost 0 bases and J 1 base, leaving 10 bases between the germline ends. The germline CDR1 and CDR2 sequences are SGHNT and YYREEE (reference sequence). The CDR3 spells CASSLEGQGNTEAFF. CDR3 sequence (DNA): TGTGCCAGCAGCTTGGAAGGCCAGGGGAACACTGAAGCTTTCTTT.

The chain carries TRBV25-1 and TRBJ2-5, with TRBD1 matching over 8 bases. In germline, CDR1 is MGHDK, CDR2 SYGVNS. The length of the CDR3 is 15 residues. Trimming took 5 bases from V and 5 from J; bases not matched to a gene: 10. This CDR3 is CASSHRQGAGETQYF. In DNA, the CDR3 is TGTGCCAGCAGTCATAGGCAGGGGGCAGGTGAGACCCAGTACTTC.

V is TRBV28 and J is TRBJ2-3, with D uncertain. There are 16 residues in the CDR3. Looked up from germline, CDR1 is MDHEN and CDR2 is SYDVKM. V lost 7 bases to trimming and J lost 1 base, with 18 bases between them. CDR3 residues: CASTEKRGPGTDTQYF. The CDR3 DNA sequence: TGTGCCAGCACCGAAAAGAGAGGTCCCGGCACAGATACGCAGTATTTT.

V usage is TRBV18 and J usage is TRBJ1-3; 7 nucleotides agree with TRBD1. This CDR3 is 16 amino acids long. V was clipped by 3 bases and J by 4 bases; unmatched bases: 9. The V gene's germline CDR1 is KGHSH and CDR2 LQKENI. CDR3 DNA: TGTGCCAGCTCACCTACCTTAGGGGGCCGGGGAAACACCATATATTTT. Protein: CASSPTLGGRGNTIYF.

The sample holds a few counts of this clone. V gene TRBV6-1 combines with J gene TRBJ1-3; TRBD1 aligns across 8 bases. Germline CDR1 is MNHNS and CDR2 is SASEGT. Trimming at V came to 4 bases and at J to 4 bases, leaving 3 bases not matched to a gene. CDR3 length: 14 residues. For the CDR3, the DNA is TGTGCCAGCAGTGGACAGGGGACAGGAAACACCATATATTTT. This gives the protein CASSGQGTGNTIYF.

This clone showed up just once. CDR3 sequence reads: CASSSPDRGAYEQYF. In DNA, the CDR3 is TGTGCCAGCAGCTCTCCGGACAGGGGGGCCTACGAGCAGTACTTC. This chain uses TRBV7-9 with TRBJ2-7; 10 bases map to TRBD1. The CDR3 extends over 15 amino acids. V lost 4 bases and J lost 2; bases outside the gene matches: 5. CDR1 and CDR2 from the germline V gene are SEHNR and FQNEAQ (reference sequence).

This clone was recorded once. The rearrangement uses TRBV28 and TRBJ2-7; 10 positions agree with TRBD2. CDR3 length equals 14 residues. V shed 0 bases and J 9 bases; nucleotides not matched to a gene: 5. Germline V gene lookup returns CDR1 MDHEN and CDR2 SYDVKM. The DNA for the CDR3 is TGTGCCAGCAGTTTATGGGTAGCGGGAGGCGGGCAGTACTTC. Its translation: CASSLWVAGGGQYF.

This chain connects TRBV18 to TRBJ2-7, with unresolved D. The CDR3 has 14 residues. Germline CDR1 KGHSH, CDR2 LQKENI. Trimming took 0 bases from V and 4 from J, leaving 10 bases between them. CDR3 sequence (DNA): TGTGCCAGCTCACCACCGATGTCGGTGTACGAGCAGTACTTC. Translated: CASSPPMSVYEQYF.

V and J are TRBV28 and TRBJ2-3, with 7 nucleotides matching TRBD2. V dropped 7 bases and J dropped 2; count of bases not matched to a gene: 12. The CDR3 is 16 residues long. The germline gives CDR1 MDHEN, CDR2 SYDVKM. CDR3: CASTPGRDYLTDTQYF. As DNA, the CDR3 is TGTGCCAGCACCCCGGGCCGGGACTACCTCACAGATACGCAGTATTTT.

This chain links TRBV29-1 with TRBJ2-3; D not resolved. Germline CDR1 SQVTM, CDR2 ANQGSEA. CDR3 size: 14 residues. The V end lost 8 bases, the J end lost 0 bases, and 15 bases lay between the germline ends. CDR3 sequence: CSLTTSRSTDTQYF. DNA of the CDR3: TGCAGCTTAACCACCTCTCGGAGCACAGATACGCAGTATTTT.

The chain is built from TRBV30 and TRBJ2-3, with 7 positions matching TRBD2. V lost 2 bases, J lost 3 bases, and 8 bases stayed unmatched. Germline V lookup: CDR1 GTSNPN, CDR2 SVGIG (reference sequence). The CDR3 is 15 residues long. The CDR3 nucleotides read TGTGCCTGGAGTCACGGGCTAGCGGAGACAGATACGCAGTATTTT. Protein sequence: CAWSHGLAETDTQYF.